This TCR beta chain appears in the sequencing data of a study of T cell responses to AZD1222 COVID-19 vaccine. About the research overall: Samples with a second dose at about 4 or about 12 weeks were pooled together.

Method: immunoSEQ multiplex PCR; TCRdb's copy keeps in-frame clones and lacks some. The repertoire holds 34,000 or so clones, with 85% to 90% as singletons. As concerns this clone: Its antigen is not identified.

Germline-derived CDR1 and CDR2 are SGHRS and YFSETQ. There are 14 residues in the CDR3. V shed 0 bases, J shed 4 bases, and the junction held 4 bases outside the gene matches. The study, taken as a whole, reports: Dominant CD4 TCR responses targeted spike regions 160-218 and 743-854. Among spike-specific TCRs, nearly half reportedly target unmutated variant regions. Only a handful of AZD1222 recipients, about six in all, had baseline seropositivity.

V usage is TRBV5-1 and J usage is TRBJ2-7, with 7 bases identical to TRBD1. Here the sequenced sample was peripheral blood, taken on day 0 of AZD1222 vaccination. The receptor was derived from an adult in good health. The DNA of the CDR3 is TGCGCCAGCAGCTTGGTTGCCAGGGGGTACGAGCAGTACTTC. Amino acids: CASSLVARGYEQYF.